The 20 T cell receptor beta chains reported below all come from one sample, sequenced in a study of blood T cells in healthy people across ages. PCR was performed a second time for about 7 to 12 cycles using a sample-barcoded 5' primer and a J-beta primer mix. TCRdb used MiXCR to reprocess the 5' RACE reads, holding one entry per CDR3 protein. This sample has 1 million or so distinct CDR3 sequences; 20% to 25% occur once, and the top ten carry about 0.72%. In addition, the sample was reused for a study of T cells of mothers and their children.

Sequencing was carried out using blood. The receptors stem from a girl aged 2-15 years in good health.

This clonotype was detected only a few times. The V and J genes are TRBV29-1 and TRBJ2-7, with a possible D match to TRBD1 (5 bases). Germline V gives CDR1 SQVTM, CDR2 ANQGSEA. The CDR3 spans 16 residues. CDR3 region: CRSWGRPLYLYYEQYF. In DNA form, the CDR3 reads TGCAGGTCATGGGGCAGGCCCCTATATCTTTACTACGAGCAGTACTTC.

The chain carries TRBV29-1 and TRBJ1-2; 12 bases match TRBD1. The V gene end was trimmed by 7 bases and the J gene end by 2 bases; junction bases not matched to a gene: 11. The CDR3 length is 16 residues. Germline V lookup: CDR1 SQVTM, CDR2 ANQGSEA. CDR3 nucleotide sequence: TGCAGCGCTCTCCGGGACAGGGGGCTATACAACTATGGCTACACCTTC. Translated: CSALRDRGLYNYGYTF.

This clonotype was counted between two and nine times. The V call is TRBV28, the J call TRBJ1-4, with TRBD1 matching over 9 bases. V gave up 6 bases and J gave up 12 bases; unmatched junction bases: 8. CDR1 is MDHEN and CDR2 is SYDVKM in the germline V gene. The CDR3 sequence is 13 residues long. The CDR3 here is CASSQGTGRELFF. The CDR3 coding sequence is TGTGCCAGCAGCCAGGGGACAGGGAGAGAACTGTTTTTT.

Comment on this clonotype: A junction boundary mismatches the germline segment, possibly from a read error. The chain recombines TRBV29-1 with TRBJ2-1, with a tentative D call TRBD2 (5 bases). Germline V lookup: CDR1 SQVTM, CDR2 ANQGSEA. The CDR3 spans 13 residues. The CDR3 nucleotides are TGCAGCATTGAGGACTGGGCCTACAATGAGCAGTTCTTC. Protein: CSIEDWAYNEQFF.

V usage is TRBV12-3 or TRBV12-4 and J usage is TRBJ2-1; TRBD2 aligns across 7 bases. This CDR3 is built from 18 residues. The ends lost 1 base at V and 0 bases at J; junction bases unmatched: 9. The CDR3 region is CASSLGPSGGSSYNEQFF. The CDR3, as DNA: TGTGCCAGCAGTTTAGGCCCTAGCGGAGGGAGCTCCTACAATGAGCAGTTCTTC.

This clonotype was seen a few times. The J gene is TRBJ2-6, the V gene TRBV5-6; D is ambiguous. Trimming took off 2 bases at V and 0 bases at J, with 9 bases between the two ends. The CDR3 consists of 16 residues. Germline lookup yields CDR1 SGHDT and CDR2 YYEEEE. CDR3 nucleotide sequence: TGTGCCAGCAGCTTTTTTACTTACTCTGGGGCCAACGTCCTGACTTTC. Encoded protein: CASSFFTYSGANVLTF. The complete variable domain, with remaining parts taken from reference TRBV5-6 and TRBJ2-6, reads DAGVTQSPTHLIKTRGQQVTLRCSPKSGHDTVSWYQQALGQGPQFIFQYYEEEERQRGNFPDRFSGHQFPNYSSELNVNALLLGDSALYLCASSFFTYSGANVLTFGAGSRLTVL.

The sample holds a few counts of this clonotype. V and J are TRBV29-1 and TRBJ1-1; no firm D call. From germline, CDR1 is SQVTM and CDR2 ANQGSEA. The CDR3 extends over 14 amino acids. Trimming removed 2 bases from V and 0 bases from J, with 10 bases in between. CDR3 in DNA: TGCAGCGTTGAATCTGTCCGCATGAACACTGAAGCTTTCTTT. This gives the protein CSVESVRMNTEAFF.

V and J are TRBV12-3 or TRBV12-4 and TRBJ2-5, with D possibly TRBD1 on 5 matching bases. V lost 6 bases, J lost 1 base, and 12 bases lay in between. The CDR3 length is 14 residues. The CDR3 nucleotides are TGTGCCAGCAGCCTTGACAGTAGCCAAGAGACCCAGTACTTC. This codes for CASSLDSSQETQYF.

This clonotype was observed a few times. This chain connects TRBV6-1 to TRBJ2-7, with 9 nucleotides matching TRBD2. Germline CDR1 is MNHNS and CDR2 is SASEGT. The CDR3 is made up of 14 amino acids. Unmatched junction bases numbered 5, after V lost 5 bases and J lost 3 bases. The CDR3, as DNA: TGTGCCAGCAGTAAGGGACTAGCAGACTACGAGCAGTACTTC. It specifies CASSKGLADYEQYF.

The genes are TRBV6-2 or TRBV6-3 and TRBJ2-2, with 7 nucleotides matching TRBD1. Trimming at V came to 2 bases and at J to 6 bases, leaving 12 bases not matched to a gene. The CDR3 is made up of 17 amino acids. Germline CDR1 and CDR2: MNHEY and SVGEGT. Written as DNA, the CDR3 is TGTGCCAGCAGTTACCCGACCAATACAGGGGACGCCGGGGAGCTGTTTTTT. This sequence encodes CASSYPTNTGDAGELFF.

This chain joins TRBV9 and TRBJ2-7, with D perhaps matching TRBD1 (6 bases). This CDR3 spans 16 amino acids. Germline V lookup: CDR1 SGDLS, CDR2 YYNGEE. V gave up 4 bases and J gave up 6 bases, with 23 bases separating them. The DNA of the CDR3 is TGTGCCAGCAGCCCCCGACGGGACACCTCCCTCGGCGAGCAGTACTTC. Protein: CASSPRRDTSLGEQYF.

This clonotype was detected a few times. The V and J genes are TRBV24-1 and TRBJ2-7, with 11 nucleotides matching TRBD1. Germline V gene sequence: CDR1 KGHDR, CDR2 SFDVKD. J gave up 5 bases and V 6 bases, and 5 bases lay outside the gene matches. This CDR3 has 14 amino acids. As DNA, the CDR3 is TGTGCCACCAGTTCGCGGACAGGGGGCAACGAGCAGTACTTC. This translates into CATSSRTGGNEQYF.

The rearrangement joins TRBV3-1 to TRBJ2-5; D gene uncertain. The better agreement between TRBJ2-7 and the DNA end casts doubt on the J call. There are 14 residues in the CDR3. Germline V gives CDR1 LGHDT, CDR2 YNNKEL (reference sequence). The CDR3: CASSQDAQHYEQYF. The DNA of the CDR3 is TGTGCCAGCAGCCAAGATGCACAGCACTACGAGCAGTACTTC.

This clonotype was counted a few times. The junction departs from the called germline gene at one end, perhaps through a read error. The V and J genes are TRBV4-1 and TRBJ2-7, with a weak D call TRBD2 (5 bases). Germline lookup yields CDR1 MGHRA and CDR2 YSYEKL. The CDR3 loop spans 15 amino acids. The CDR3 bases are TGCGCCGGCAGCCAGATCTCGGGATTCCCCTACGAGCAGTACTTC. Protein: CAGSQISGFPYEQYF.

This clonotype has more than one count but fewer than ten. The chain employs TRBV15 and TRBJ1-2, with TRBD1 identical over 7 bases. CDR3 size: 14 residues. CDR1 and CDR2 (germline): LNHNV, YYDKDF (reference sequence). The V segment lost 1 base and the J segment 8 bases; nucleotides outside the gene matches: 7. The CDR3 DNA sequence: TGTGCCACCAGCAGAGGACAGGGACGTTCGGGCTACACCTTC. Translated: CATSRGQGRSGYTF.

This chain joins TRBV7-3 and TRBJ2-3; tentative D call: TRBD1 (6 bases). Trimming left V 4 bases short and J 6 bases short, with 17 bases between. This CDR3 region has 15 residues. Looked up from germline, CDR1 is SGHTA and CDR2 is FQGTGA. The CDR3 sequence: CASSSSDSQKDTQYF. The CDR3 coding sequence is TGTGCCAGCAGCTCCTCGGACAGCCAGAAGGATACGCAGTATTTT. Drawing the rest from reference TRBV7-3 and TRBJ2-3, the complete variable domain is GAGVSQTPSNKVTEKGKYVELRCDPISGHTALYWYRQSLGQGPEFLIYFQGTGAADDSGLPNDRFFAVRPEGSVSTLKIQRTERGDSAVYLCASSSSDSQKDTQYFGPGTRLTVL.

This chain joins TRBV9 and TRBJ2-5; no clear D gene. The J call may be faulty, since TRBJ2-1 better matches the DNA end. Germline V gene lookup returns CDR1 SGDLS and CDR2 YYNGEE. There are 12 residues in the CDR3. CDR3 in DNA: TGTGCCAGCAGCGTGGCCGAGAATGAGCAGTTCTTC. Protein: CASSVAENEQFF.

This clonotype has a handful of counts. The CDR3 protein is CASSRRDRVDIQYF. The DNA of the CDR3 is TGTGCCAGCAGCCGCCGGGACAGGGTGGACATTCAGTACTTC. The J gene is TRBJ2-4, the V gene TRBV11-2, with 9 positions matching TRBD1. The CDR3 loop spans 14 amino acids. With 5 bases clipped from V and 8 bases from J, the junction kept 7 bases outside the gene matches. Germline V gene sequence: CDR1 SGHAT, CDR2 FQNNGV. Full variable domain (remainder filled in from reference TRBV11-2 and TRBJ2-4): EAGVAQSPRYKIIEKRQSVAFWCNPISGHATLYWYQQILGQGPKLLIQFQNNGVVDDSQLPKDRFSAERLKGVDSTLKIQPAKLEDSAVYLCASSRRDRVDIQYFGAGTRLSVL.

This chain connects TRBV5-6 to TRBJ2-1, with 11 bases matching TRBD2. The CDR3 runs 16 residues. Per the germline V gene, CDR1 is SGHDT and CDR2 is YYEEEE. Trimming removed 0 bases from V and 5 bases from J; junction bases left unmatched: 4. For the CDR3, the DNA is TGTGCCAGCAGCTTGGTGGTAGCGGGAGGGAACAATGAGCAGTTCTTC. Translated: CASSLVVAGGNNEQFF.

The rearrangement uses TRBV20-1 and TRBJ2-7; D perhaps matches TRBD1 (6 bases). The CDR3 is 14 amino acids. V dropped 2 bases and J dropped 0 bases, with 11 bases sitting between them. CDR1 is DFQATT, CDR2 SNEGSKA, per germline (reference sequence). CDR3 bases: TGCAGTGCTAGAAGTTCAGGGGCCTCCTACGAGCAGTACTTC. Protein product: CSARSSGASYEQYF.